This entry is about one TCR beta chain. Antigen unknown. The CDR3 loop spans 16 amino acids. The V segment lost 5 bases and the J segment 5 bases; nucleotides outside the gene matches: 10. The germline V gene encodes CDR1 SGHTA and CDR2 FQGNSA. Library preparation (for TCRbeta) was performed with unique molecular identifiers. TCRdb analysed the PCR reads with MiXCR anew, one entry per CDR3 protein. The repertoire has fewer than 350,000 distinct CDR3 sequences, 7.5% to 9% of them found once; the top ten carry around 9.8%. The data are from a study of T-cell reconstitution after alpha-beta-depleted transplantation in children. Points from the study as a whole: T-cell counts and diversity at one year post-transplant came mainly from newly produced T cells. Certain patients had high TCRbeta diversity at day 60, and it came from recipient T cells and thymic progenitors that survived. Reportedly, only several hundred clones from non-depleted graft cells drove alpha-beta T-cell counts at about two months.

J is TRBJ2-1 and V is TRBV7-2, with 9 bases matching TRBD2. This clonotype was obtained from a female patient aged 2-10 years who had a stem cell transplant for Fanconi anemia, so the T cells may come from the graft donor. Here the sequenced sample was peripheral blood, taken 360 days after TCRalphabeta/CD19-depleted stem cell transplant. The CDR3 nucleotides are TGTGCCAGCAGCCCCTCGCCTAGCGGGGCGAACAATGAGCAGTTCTTC. It is translated as CASSPSPSGANNEQFF.